This passage covers 9 T cell receptor beta chains from one sample sequenced in a study of blood T cell repertoires in COVID-19. Assay used: immunoSEQ multiplex PCR; TCRdb lists only in-frame clones, some missing. Of more than 95,000 clones in the sample, around four fifths were seen once. The sequenced sample consisted of peripheral blood. Receptor source: a human donor in a cohort sampled during active COVID-19.

The table lists this clone with a count of one. The rearrangement links TRBV27 to TRBJ1-6; 10 bases line up with TRBD1. Germline values: CDR1 MNHEY, CDR2 SMNVEV (reference sequence). The CDR3 contains 14 residues. With 6 bases clipped from V and 9 bases from J, the junction kept 5 bases outside the gene matches. The CDR3 loop reads CASRGDRGFSPLHF. The CDR3, as DNA: TGTGCCAGCAGGGGGGACAGGGGTTTTTCACCCCTCCACTTT.

This chain links TRBV27 with TRBJ2-3; 12 bases are shared with TRBD2. The V gene's germline CDR1 is MNHEY and CDR2 SMNVEV (reference sequence). V lost 6 bases to trimming and J lost 2 bases; unmatched junction nucleotides: 6. The CDR3 totals 16 residues. As DNA, the CDR3 is TGTGCCAGCAGGCCGACTAGCGGGAGATACACAGATACGCAGTATTTT. This gives the protein CASRPTSGRYTDTQYF.

This chain links TRBV15 with TRBJ1-1; no definite D call. The CDR3 is 16 amino acids. Trimming took 3 bases from V and 2 from J, leaving 16 bases between them. In germline, CDR1 is LNHNV, CDR2 YYDKDF (reference sequence). CDR3 in amino acids: CATSRALGQRNTEAFF. The CDR3, as DNA: TGTGCCACCAGCAGGGCCCTCGGTCAGCGAAACACTGAAGCTTTCTTT.

This chain joins TRBV27 and TRBJ2-3; maybe TRBD2 (5 bases). Between the trimmed V and J ends, which lost 3 bases and 5 bases, there was a span of 9 bases. This CDR3 comprises 13 residues. Looked up from germline, CDR1 is MNHEY and CDR2 is SMNVEV (reference sequence). The CDR3 region is CASSFREGDTQYF. DNA of the CDR3: TGTGCCAGCAGTTTCCGGGAAGGAGATACGCAGTATTTT.

The CDR3 is CAWSVGDRGNSPLHF. Written as DNA, the CDR3 is TGTGCCTGGAGTGTTGGGGACAGGGGGAATTCACCCCTCCACTTT. J is TRBJ1-6 and V is TRBV30; 11 bases fit TRBD1. The CDR3 runs to 15 residues. Germline CDR1 reads GTSNPN; CDR2 reads SVGIG (reference sequence). The V segment lost 0 bases and the J segment 7 bases; nucleotides outside the gene matches: 2.

This chain joins TRBV15 and TRBJ2-5, with D maybe TRBD2 (6 bases). Germline CDR1 reads LNHNV; CDR2 reads YYDKDF (reference sequence). CDR3 size: 15 residues. V was cut by 0 bases and J by 4 bases, with 12 bases left in between. This chain's CDR3 is CATSRDGGIAETQYF. The DNA of the CDR3 is TGTGCCACCAGCAGAGATGGAGGGATTGCAGAGACCCAGTACTTC.

This clone appeared a few times. This chain connects TRBV19 to TRBJ1-6, with D possibly TRBD1 on 6 matching bases. Trimming shortened V by 6 bases and J by 9 bases, and 15 bases separated the two germline ends. Germline loops: CDR1 LNHDA, CDR2 SQIVND (reference sequence). The CDR3 extends over 14 amino acids. The CDR3 DNA is TGTGCCAGTAGCCAACTCGACAGGTCTTCACCCCTCCACTTT. It is translated as CASSQLDRSSPLHF.

The chain joins TRBV7-2 to TRBJ2-7, with TRBD2 as a possible D gene (5 bases). V dropped 2 bases and J dropped 2 bases, with 16 bases sitting between them. In germline, CDR1 is SGHTA, CDR2 FQGNSA. The CDR3 totals 16 residues. The CDR3 region has the DNA TGTGCCAGCAGCTTAAAATTGGGAGCGCCCACCTACGAGCAGTACTTC. It translates to CASSLKLGAPTYEQYF.

The chain joins TRBV27 to TRBJ2-1, with 11 bases identical to TRBD2. The CDR3 length is 14 residues. The ends lost 4 bases at V and 7 bases at J; junction bases unmatched: 3. Germline V gene lookup returns CDR1 MNHEY and CDR2 SMNVEV (reference sequence). The DNA for the CDR3 is TGTGCCAGCAGTTCACTAGCGGGAGCTAATGAGCAGTTCTTC. Amino acids: CASSSLAGANEQFF.